The following is a T cell receptor (beta chain) sequence with its context. From 5'RACE with constant-segment primers came TCR alpha and TCR beta cDNA libraries that carried sample barcodes and UMIs. TCRdb passed the 5' RACE reads through MiXCR, listing each CDR3 protein once. The sample records 250,000 or so distinct CDR3 sequences, 8.5% to 9.5% being singletons. The data derive from a study of T-cell memory formation after mild COVID-19. Trimming removed 5 bases at V and 5 bases at J, with 13 bases between. The CDR3 loop spans 14 amino acids. CDR1 and CDR2 from the germline V gene are MNHEY and SVGEGT.

The receptor's source is a man aged 18 to 29 who had mild COVID-19 (a few samples of this study predate the infection). Cell type and time point are not known. Sequenced sample: PBMCs or a T cell subset sorted from them (not recorded which). The rearrangement uses TRBV6-2 or TRBV6-3 and TRBJ1-5, with D perhaps matching TRBD1 (6 bases). The CDR3 sequence is CASSPRGGYQPQHF. CDR3 DNA: TGTGCCAGCAGTCCCCGGGGGGGCTATCAGCCCCAGCATTTT.